This is a list of T cell receptor beta chains from one sample in a study of Ad26.COV2.S vaccination and SARS-CoV-2 variants. Sequencing was performed with immunoSEQ multiplex PCR; in TCRdb, only in-frame clones are kept and a portion is missing. The sample includes about 320,000 clones, around 83% seen only once; the top ten take approximately 1.9%. The sample consisted of peripheral blood, taken in a trial of Ad26.COV2.S vaccine versus placebo. The receptors were sampled from a person between 18 and 59 years old who received the Ad26.COV2.S COVID-19 vaccine or a placebo. Each CDR3 is given with its conserved first and last residue. A D gene is named only where the DNA matches it firmly. The size of a clone is reported for some rows only, either as once, few or many, or as a class for expanded clones.

J gene: TRBJ1-1; D gene: TRBD1; V gene: TRBV6-2/TRBV6-3; clone size: -; CDR3 DNA: TGTGCCAGCAGCCCCAGGGGGAAGGACACTGAAGCTTTCTTT; CDR3 protein: CASSPRGKDTEAFF
J gene: TRBJ2-3; D gene: TRBD2; V gene: TRBV6-4; clone size: -; CDR3 DNA: TGTGCCAGCAGTCGGGGGGGGACTATCACAGATACGCAGTATTTT; CDR3 protein: CASSRGGTITDTQYF
J gene: TRBJ2-1; D gene: -; V gene: TRBV7-2; clone size: once; CDR3 DNA: TGTGCCAGCAGCGCGACCCTGAGCTCCTACAATGAGCAGTTCTTC; CDR3 protein: CASSATLSSYNEQFF
J gene: TRBJ2-2; D gene: -; V gene: TRBV6-5; clone size: -; CDR3 DNA: TGTGCCAGCAGAGGACAAACGAACACCGGGGAGCTGTTTTTT; CDR3 protein: CASRGQTNTGELFF
J gene: TRBJ1-1; D gene: TRBD1; V gene: TRBV5-1; clone size: -; CDR3 DNA: TGCGCCAGCAGCTTTGGACAGGGGGCGGATGAAGCTTTCTTT; CDR3 protein: CASSFGQGADEAFF
J gene: TRBJ1-2; D gene: TRBD1; V gene: TRBV7-2; clone size: once; CDR3 DNA: TGTGCCAGCAGCTTAAGGGGGCGAACCTCTAACTATGGCTACACCTTC; CDR3 protein: CASSLRGRTSNYGYTF
J gene: TRBJ2-1; D gene: TRBD1; V gene: TRBV7-9; clone size: -; CDR3 DNA: TGTGCCAGCAGCCCAAGAGGGACAGTCACCGAGACCAATGAGCAGTTCTTC; CDR3 protein: CASSPRGTVTETNEQFF
J gene: TRBJ2-1; D gene: -; V gene: TRBV7-2; clone size: -; CDR3 DNA: TGTGCCAGCAGCTCAACTGGCGGAAGCTCCTACAATGAGCAGTTCTTC; CDR3 protein: CASSSTGGSSYNEQFF
J gene: TRBJ1-6; D gene: -; V gene: TRBV27; clone size: few; CDR3 DNA: TGTGCCAGCAGTTCCCCGGGTTCTGTGGGTTCACCCCTCCACTTT; CDR3 protein: CASSSPGSVGSPLHF
J gene: TRBJ2-5; D gene: TRBD2; V gene: TRBV30; clone size: -; CDR3 DNA: TGTGCCTGGAGTTTGGGAGGGAGGATTGAGACCCAGTACTTC; CDR3 protein: CAWSLGGRIETQYF
J gene: TRBJ2-3; D gene: -; V gene: TRBV6-2/TRBV6-3; clone size: -; CDR3 DNA: TGTGCCAGCAGTTATGAGACCTCTAGCACAGATACGCAGTATTTT; CDR3 protein: CASSYETSSTDTQYF
J gene: TRBJ2-2; D gene: -; V gene: TRBV7-2; clone size: once; CDR3 DNA: TGTGCCAGCAGCTTTACCCTAGCCGGTGGCGGGGAGCTGTTTTTT; CDR3 protein: CASSFTLAGGGELFF
J gene: TRBJ2-1; D gene: -; V gene: TRBV6-2/TRBV6-3; clone size: -; CDR3 DNA: TGTGCCAGCAGTCGCCTTGGAGGGGGTTCCTACAATGAGCAGTTCTTC; CDR3 protein: CASSRLGGGSYNEQFF
J gene: TRBJ2-2; D gene: -; V gene: TRBV7-2; clone size: -; CDR3 DNA: TGTGCCAGCAGCTTAAGGGGGTCAACGACGGGCGGGGAGCTGTTTTTT; CDR3 protein: CASSLRGSTTGGELFF
J gene: TRBJ1-1; D gene: TRBD1; V gene: TRBV7-9; clone size: -; CDR3 DNA: TGTGCCACCGGCGACAGGGGCACAGGTGAAGCTTTCTTT; CDR3 protein: CATGDRGTGEAFF
J gene: TRBJ1-6; D gene: -; V gene: TRBV7-2; clone size: -; CDR3 DNA: TGTGCCAGCAGCTCCGCAGGGTTTAATAATTCACCCCTCCACTTT; CDR3 protein: CASSSAGFNNSPLHF
J gene: TRBJ2-7; D gene: -; V gene: TRBV18; clone size: -; CDR3 DNA: TGTGCCAGCTCACCCTCGAGGGGATCGGGCCACGAGCAGTACTTC; CDR3 protein: CASSPSRGSGHEQYF
J gene: TRBJ1-2; D gene: -; V gene: TRBV30; clone size: once; CDR3 DNA: TGTGCCTGGAGTGGGGAGATTGGCGTTATTAGATTTAACTATGGCTACACCTTC; CDR3 protein: CAWSGEIGVIRFNYGYTF
J gene: TRBJ1-6; D gene: -; V gene: TRBV5-1; clone size: -; CDR3 DNA: TGCGCCAGCAGCTTAAACAGGGATCAGCCCCTCCACTTT; CDR3 protein: CASSLNRDQPLHF
J gene: TRBJ1-1; D gene: -; V gene: TRBV6-6; clone size: -; CDR3 DNA: TGTGCCAGCAGTTACGGCTCACTTCAGAACACTGAAGCTTTCTTT; CDR3 protein: CASSYGSLQNTEAFF
J gene: TRBJ1-5; D gene: -; V gene: TRBV6-2/TRBV6-3; clone size: -; CDR3 DNA: TGTGCCAGCAGTGACCGGACCGGTGCCGATCAGCCCCAGCATTTT; CDR3 protein: CASSDRTGADQPQHF
J gene: TRBJ2-5; D gene: TRBD1; V gene: TRBV27; clone size: -; CDR3 DNA: TGTGCCAGCAGTTTCTACGGGACAGCACAAGAGACCCAGTACTTC; CDR3 protein: CASSFYGTAQETQYF